The following is a T cell receptor beta chain sequence with its context. Data came from immunoSEQ multiplex PCR; TCRdb stores just in-frame clones and leaves some out. The data contain 89,000 or so clones, 90% to 95% of them singletons. These data are taken from a study of blood T cell repertoires in COVID-19. Study summary: Donors in the United States, Italy and Spain gave samples during acute or convalescent COVID-19. T cells, B-cell-depleted T cells, or PBMCs provided the cDNA or gDNA that served as material.

CDR3 size: 12 residues. The germline V and J ends were trimmed by 7 bases and 3 bases, with 9 bases remaining between them. This sequence was found in a human donor with active COVID-19. The donor label of this sample is uncertain. Input material: peripheral blood. This chain joins TRBV12-3 or TRBV12-4 and TRBJ1-2; maybe TRBD1 (5 bases). The CDR3 DNA follows: TGTGCCAGCACTCCAGGGTACTATGGCTACACCTTC. It yields the protein CASTPGYYGYTF.